This T cell receptor (beta chain) derives from a study of cytomegalovirus exposure and HLA in healthy donors. The study ran its PCR with 60 Vbeta and 13 Jbeta primers. Sequenced by immunoSEQ multiplex PCR; TCRdb stores in-frame clones only, minus some. Of approximately 97,000 clones in the sample, 73% are singletons; the top ten hold less than 4.5%. Remarks on this clone: The antigen is undetermined.

Trimming removed 3 bases from V and 4 bases from J; junction bases left unmatched: 4. The germline gives CDR1 SEHNR, CDR2 FQNEAQ (reference sequence). The CDR3 is made up of 14 amino acids. Whole-study findings and limits: What a later analysis showed was that several of the most significant clusters appeared linked to common viral pathogens.

The sample was PBMCs. The clonotype comes from a man aged 40-50 years in good health and CMV-seronegative. The V and J genes are TRBV7-9 and TRBJ1-1, with TRBD1 matching over 8 bases. CDR3 nucleotide sequence: TGTGCCAGCAGCTTTGAAACAGGGGGCACTGAAGCTTTCTTT. This encodes CASSFETGGTEAFF.